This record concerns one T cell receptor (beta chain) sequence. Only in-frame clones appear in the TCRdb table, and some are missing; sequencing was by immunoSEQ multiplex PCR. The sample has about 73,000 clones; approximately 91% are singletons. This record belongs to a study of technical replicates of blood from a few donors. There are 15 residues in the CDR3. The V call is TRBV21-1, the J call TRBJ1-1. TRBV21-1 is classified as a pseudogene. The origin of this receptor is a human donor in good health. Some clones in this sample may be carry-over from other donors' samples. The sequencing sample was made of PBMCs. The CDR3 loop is CASIPGGNMNTEAFF. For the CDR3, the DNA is TGTGCCAGCATACCTGGGGGGAACATGAACACTGAAGCTTTCTTT.